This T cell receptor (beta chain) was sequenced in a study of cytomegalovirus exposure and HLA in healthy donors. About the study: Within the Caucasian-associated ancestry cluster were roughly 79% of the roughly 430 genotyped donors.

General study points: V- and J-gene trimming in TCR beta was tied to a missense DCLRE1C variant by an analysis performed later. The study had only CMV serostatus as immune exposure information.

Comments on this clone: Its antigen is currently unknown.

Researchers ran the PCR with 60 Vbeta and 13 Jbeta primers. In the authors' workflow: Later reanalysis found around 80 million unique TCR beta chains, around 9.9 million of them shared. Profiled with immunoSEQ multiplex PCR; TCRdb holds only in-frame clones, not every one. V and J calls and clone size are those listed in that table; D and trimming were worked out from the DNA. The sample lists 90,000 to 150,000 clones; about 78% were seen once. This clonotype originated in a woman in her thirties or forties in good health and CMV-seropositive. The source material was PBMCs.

The CDR3 here is CASSISQGDGYTF. CDR3 sequence (DNA): TGTGCCAGTAGTATAAGCCAGGGGGATGGCTACACCTTC. The V call is TRBV19, the J call TRBJ1-2, with 7 bases lining up with TRBD1. The CDR3 length is 13 residues. V lost 2 bases to trimming and J lost 6 bases; unmatched junction nucleotides: 3. Looked up from germline, CDR1 is LNHDA and CDR2 is SQIVND (reference sequence).